These 16 T cell receptor beta chains were all obtained from the same sample, sequenced in a study of blood T cell repertoires in COVID-19. Sequencing used immunoSEQ multiplex PCR; TCRdb keeps in-frame clones, though not all of them. Among 140,000 to 150,000 clones, roughly 87% were seen once, and the ten largest hold about 1.5%. The sample consisted of peripheral blood. The receptors originated from a human donor in a cohort sampled during active COVID-19.

The chain couples TRBV11-2 to TRBJ2-1, with TRBD1 matching over 9 bases. The junction had 2 bases not matched to a gene; V was cut back by 5 bases and J by 0 bases. Germline CDR1 SGHAT, CDR2 FQNNGV. The CDR3 has 15 residues. The CDR3 sequence is CASSPTGGSYNEQFF. The CDR3 bases are TGTGCCAGCAGCCCGACAGGGGGCTCCTACAATGAGCAGTTCTTC.

This chain connects TRBV6-2 or TRBV6-3 to TRBJ1-6; D may be TRBD1 (6 bases). This CDR3 region has 13 residues. Germline assignment: CDR1 MNHEY and CDR2 SVGEGT. Trimming shortened V by 6 bases and J by 7 bases, and 10 bases separated the two germline ends. In nucleotides, the CDR3 is TGTGCCAGCAGCCCACAGGGAAATTCACCCCTCCACTTT. As protein: CASSPQGNSPLHF.

The J gene is TRBJ2-1, the V gene TRBV27; the D is unclear. This CDR3 has 13 amino acids. The V end was cut by 4 bases, the J end by 11 bases, with 15 bases between. Germline CDR1 reads MNHEY; CDR2 reads SMNVEV (reference sequence). The CDR3 bases are TGTGCCAGCAGTTATCTGGAGCGTCCCCAGCAGTTCTTC. This gives the protein CASSYLERPQQFF.

DNA for the CDR3: TGTGCCACCTTCGCCGACAGGAACTATGGCTACACCTTC. It codes for CATFADRNYGYTF. The chain is built from TRBV25-1 and TRBJ1-2, with D possibly being TRBD1 (6 bases). The V gene's germline CDR1 is MGHDK and CDR2 SYGVNS. V lost 10 bases and J lost 2, with 14 bases in between. CDR3 length equals 13 residues.

The chain uses TRBV10-3 and TRBJ2-3; 8 positions agree with TRBD2. CDR3 length: 16 amino acids. Trimming removed 0 bases from V and 1 base from J; junction bases left unmatched: 3. Germline lookup yields CDR1 ENHRY and CDR2 SYGVKD. The CDR3 protein is CAISESIGGGTDTQYF. The CDR3 region has the DNA TGTGCCATCAGTGAGTCGATCGGGGGGGGCACAGATACGCAGTATTTT.

In the case of this clone: Other DNA sequences of this sample code for an identical CDR3. The chain carries TRBV12-3 or TRBV12-4 and TRBJ2-3, with D unresolved. The CDR3 totals 11 residues. V lost 2 bases, J lost 6 bases, and 3 bases lay in between. The CDR3 spells CASSLSDTQYF. The CDR3 DNA is TGTGCCAGCAGTTTATCGGATACGCAGTATTTT.

The rearrangement uses TRBV30 and TRBJ1-1; D not certain. Per germline, CDR1 GTSNPN and CDR2 SVGIG (reference sequence). The CDR3 is made up of 13 amino acids. Trimming removed 4 bases at V and 0 bases at J, with 9 bases between. The CDR3 DNA sequence: TGTGCCTGGACACTCACCCTGAACACTGAAGCTTTCTTT. Amino acids: CAWTLTLNTEAFF.

V is TRBV7-9 and J is TRBJ1-2; D remains ambiguous. CDR3 size: 14 residues. Germline loops: CDR1 SEHNR, CDR2 FQNEAQ (reference sequence). Trimming removed 3 bases at V and 4 bases at J, with 12 bases between. This CDR3 reads CASSFGQDSYGYTF. CDR3 nucleotides: TGTGCCAGCAGCTTTGGGCAGGACTCCTATGGCTACACCTTC.

The rearrangement uses TRBV20-1 and TRBJ2-2; D call uncertain. V was clipped by 3 bases and J by 4 bases, with 3 bases between them. CDR3 length: 11 amino acids. Germline loops: CDR1 DFQATT, CDR2 SNEGSKA (reference sequence). CDR3 nucleotide sequence: TGCAGTGCTAGCTCCACCGGGGAGCTGTTTTTT. Translated: CSASSTGELFF.

The CDR3 DNA is TGTGCCAGCAGCGAGGACAGGGCTAATCCTGAAGCTTTCTTT. Amino acids: CASSEDRANPEAFF. This chain joins TRBV7-9 and TRBJ1-1, with TRBD1 matching 8 bases. With 5 bases clipped from V and 6 bases from J, the junction kept 8 bases outside the gene matches. The CDR3 totals 14 residues. Germline assignment: CDR1 SEHNR and CDR2 FQNEAQ (reference sequence).

Of note for this clone: This is likely a read error, given that the CDR3 carries no conserved phenylalanine or tryptophan at its end. The limits of the CDR3 on the DNA are not certain, so only TCRdb's listed CDR3 is given. This chain links TRBV7-9 with TRBJ1-2. The CDR3 region is 14 residues in length, termini included. Germline V gene lookup returns CDR1 SEHNR and CDR2 FQNEAQ (reference sequence). The CDR3 region is CASSPSTAGELSWT.

The V and J genes are TRBV5-4 and TRBJ2-7, with D perhaps TRBD2 (5 bases). The V and J ends lost 2 bases and 7 bases respectively, with 13 bases between them. Germline values: CDR1 SGHNT, CDR2 YYREEE (reference sequence). There are 13 residues in the CDR3. As DNA, the CDR3 is TGTGCCAGCAGCTTCGGGGATCTAGGGGAGCAGTACTTC. Translation gives CASSFGDLGEQYF.

The chain has TRBV18 and TRBJ1-1; no firm D call. The germline CDR1 and CDR2 sequences are KGHSH and LQKENI. Between the trimmed V and J ends, which lost 1 base and 8 bases, there was a span of 8 bases. The CDR3 runs to 12 residues. CDR3 sequence (DNA): TGTGCCAGCTCACCACGTGCCAGGGAAGCTTTCTTT. It codes for CASSPRAREAFF. Based on the CDR3 plus reference TRBV18 and TRBJ1-1, the full variable domain is NAGVMQNPRHLVRRRGQEARLRCSPMKGHSHVYWYRQLPEEGLKFMVYLQKENIIDESGMPKERFSAEFPKEGPSILRIQQVVRGDSAAYFCASSPRAREAFFGQGTRLTVV.

The rearrangement joins TRBV9 to TRBJ2-3; perhaps TRBD1 as D (5 bases). Per germline, CDR1 SGDLS and CDR2 YYNGEE. CDR3 length equals 14 residues. V was clipped by 4 bases and J by 1 base, with 10 bases between them. The DNA of the CDR3 is TGTGCCAGCAGCCCCGGACAACGCACAGATACGCAGTATTTT. It codes for CASSPGQRTDTQYF. The whole variable domain, filled in from reference TRBV9 and TRBJ2-3, reads DSGVTQTPKHLITATGQRVTLRCSPRSGDLSVYWYQQSLDQGLQFLIQYYNGEERAKGNILERFSAQQFPDLHSELNLSSLELGDSALYFCASSPGQRTDTQYFGPGTRLTVL.

The chain has TRBV5-4 and TRBJ2-5; 7 bases are shared with TRBD2. V shed 7 bases and J 5 bases; nucleotides not matched to a gene: 14. CDR3 length equals 15 residues. Germline lookup yields CDR1 SGHNT and CDR2 YYREEE (reference sequence). CDR3 coding DNA: TGTGCCAGCCGAGGTGCGATCAGCGGGGCGGAGACCCAGTACTTC. Protein product: CASRGAISGAETQYF. Full variable domain (remainder filled in from reference TRBV5-4 and TRBJ2-5): ETGVTQSPTHLIKTRGQQVTLRCSSQSGHNTVSWYQQALGQGPQFIFQYYREEENGRGNFPPRFSGLQFPNYSSELNVNALELDDSALYLCASRGAISGAETQYFGPGTRLLVL.

This clone was seen many times. V gene TRBV6-6 combines with J gene TRBJ2-7; 8 bases map to TRBD1. The V gene's germline CDR1 is MNHNY and CDR2 SVGAGI (reference sequence). This CDR3 is built from 15 residues. J was trimmed by 2 bases and V by 4 bases; bases with no gene match: 7. This chain's CDR3 is CASSSRGQGTYEQYF. DNA of the CDR3: TGTGCCAGCAGTTCCAGGGGGCAAGGTACCTACGAGCAGTACTTC.